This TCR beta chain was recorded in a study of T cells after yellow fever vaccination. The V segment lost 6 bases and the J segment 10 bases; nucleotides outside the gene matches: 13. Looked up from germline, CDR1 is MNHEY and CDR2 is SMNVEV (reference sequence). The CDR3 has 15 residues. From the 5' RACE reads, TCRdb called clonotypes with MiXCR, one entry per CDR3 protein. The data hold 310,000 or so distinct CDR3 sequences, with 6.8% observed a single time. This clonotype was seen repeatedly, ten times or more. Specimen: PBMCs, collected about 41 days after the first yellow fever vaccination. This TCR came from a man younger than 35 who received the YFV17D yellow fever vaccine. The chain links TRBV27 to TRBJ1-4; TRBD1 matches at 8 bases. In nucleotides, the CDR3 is TGTGCCAGCAGACATGCAGGGGGCTTGTTCGGAAAACTGTTTTTT. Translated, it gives CASRHAGGLFGKLFF.